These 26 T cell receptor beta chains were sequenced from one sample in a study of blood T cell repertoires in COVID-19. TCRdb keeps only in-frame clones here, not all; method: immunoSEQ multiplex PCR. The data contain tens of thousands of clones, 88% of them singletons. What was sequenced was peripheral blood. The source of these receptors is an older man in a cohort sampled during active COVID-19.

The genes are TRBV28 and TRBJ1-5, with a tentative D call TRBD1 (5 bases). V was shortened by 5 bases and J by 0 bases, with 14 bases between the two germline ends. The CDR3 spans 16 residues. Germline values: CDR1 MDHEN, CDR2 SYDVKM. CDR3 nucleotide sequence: TGTGCCAGCAGTCCCTCTGGCAGGGATAGCAATCAGCCCCAGCATTTT. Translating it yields CASSPSGRDSNQPQHF.

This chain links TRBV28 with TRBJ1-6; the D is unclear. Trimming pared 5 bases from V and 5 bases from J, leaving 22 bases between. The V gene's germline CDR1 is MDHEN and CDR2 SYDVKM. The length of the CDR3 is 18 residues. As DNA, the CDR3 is TGTGCCAGCAGTCAGCCTAGCTCCCGGAGTGGACATAATTCACCCCTCCACTTT. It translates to CASSQPSSRSGHNSPLHF.

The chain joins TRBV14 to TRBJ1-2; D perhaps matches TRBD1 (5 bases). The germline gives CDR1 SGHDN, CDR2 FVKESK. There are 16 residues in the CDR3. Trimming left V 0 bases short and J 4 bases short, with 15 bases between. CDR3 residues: CASSQDHSRVGYGYTF. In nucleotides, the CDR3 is TGTGCCAGCAGCCAAGATCACAGCAGGGTGGGCTATGGCTACACCTTC. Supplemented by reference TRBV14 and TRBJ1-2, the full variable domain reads EAGVTQFPSHSVIEKGQTVTLRCDPISGHDNLYWYRRVMGKEIKFLLHFVKESKQDESGMPNNRFLAERTGGTYSTLKVQPAELEDSGVYFCASSQDHSRVGYGYTFGSGTRLTVV.

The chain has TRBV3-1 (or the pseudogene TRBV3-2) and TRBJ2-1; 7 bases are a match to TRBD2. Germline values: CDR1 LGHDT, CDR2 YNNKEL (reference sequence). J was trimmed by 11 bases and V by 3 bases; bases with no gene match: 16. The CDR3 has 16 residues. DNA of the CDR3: TGTGCCAGCAGCCAGACCGGGACTACCAATAAGCGGCAGCAGTTCTTC. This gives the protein CASSQTGTTNKRQQFF.

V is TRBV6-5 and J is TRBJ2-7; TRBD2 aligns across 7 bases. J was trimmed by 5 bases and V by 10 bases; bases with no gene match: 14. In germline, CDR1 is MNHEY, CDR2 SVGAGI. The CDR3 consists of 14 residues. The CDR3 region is CATDPGLHYHEQYF. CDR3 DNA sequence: TGTGCCACTGACCCGGGACTACACTACCACGAGCAGTACTTC.

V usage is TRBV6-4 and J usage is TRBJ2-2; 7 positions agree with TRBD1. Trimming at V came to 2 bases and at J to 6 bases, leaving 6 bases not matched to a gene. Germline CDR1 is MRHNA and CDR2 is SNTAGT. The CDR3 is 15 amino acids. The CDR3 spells CASSDQGGASGELFF. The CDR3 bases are TGTGCCAGCAGTGACCAAGGGGGCGCTTCCGGGGAGCTGTTTTTT.

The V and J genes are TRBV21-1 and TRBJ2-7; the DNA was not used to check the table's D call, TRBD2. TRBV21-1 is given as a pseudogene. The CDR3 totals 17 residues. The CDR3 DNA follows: TGTGCCAGCAGCAAACCTCGGACTAGCGGGAGCTCCTACGAGCAGTACTTC. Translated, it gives CASSKPRTSGSSYEQYF.

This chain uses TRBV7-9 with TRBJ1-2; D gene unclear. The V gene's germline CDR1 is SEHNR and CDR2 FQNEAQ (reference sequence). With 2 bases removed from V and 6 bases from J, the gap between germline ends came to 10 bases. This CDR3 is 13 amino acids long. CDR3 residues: CASSLFVIDGYTF. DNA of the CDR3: TGTGCCAGCAGCTTATTCGTTATCGATGGCTACACCTTC.

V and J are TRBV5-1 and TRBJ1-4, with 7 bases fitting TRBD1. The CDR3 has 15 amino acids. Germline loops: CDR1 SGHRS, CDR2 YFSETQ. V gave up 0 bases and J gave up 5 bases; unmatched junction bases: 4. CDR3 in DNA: TGCGCCAGCAGCTTGGCCGGACAGGCCAATGAAAAACTGTTTTTT. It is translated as CASSLAGQANEKLFF.

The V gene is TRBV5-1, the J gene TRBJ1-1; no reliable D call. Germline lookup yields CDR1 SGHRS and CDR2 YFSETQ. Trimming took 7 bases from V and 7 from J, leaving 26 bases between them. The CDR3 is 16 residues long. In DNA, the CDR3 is TGCGCCAGCTCAATGAGGGCCACTCGGACGACCCATGAAGCTTTCTTT. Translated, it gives CASSMRATRTTHEAFF.

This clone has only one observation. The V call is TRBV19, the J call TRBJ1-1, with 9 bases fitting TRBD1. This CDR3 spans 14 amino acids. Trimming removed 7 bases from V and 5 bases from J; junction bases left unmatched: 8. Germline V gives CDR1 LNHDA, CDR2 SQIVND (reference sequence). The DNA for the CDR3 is TGTGCCAGTAAGTTGGGACAGGGAGGAACTGAAGCTTTCTTT. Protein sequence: CASKLGQGGTEAFF.

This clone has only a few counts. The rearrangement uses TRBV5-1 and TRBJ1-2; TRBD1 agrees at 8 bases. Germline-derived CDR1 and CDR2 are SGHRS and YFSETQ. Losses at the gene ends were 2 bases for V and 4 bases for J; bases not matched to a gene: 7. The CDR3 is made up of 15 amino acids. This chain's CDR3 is CASSFPGGSSYGYTF. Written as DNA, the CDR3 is TGCGCCAGCAGCTTTCCAGGGGGCTCCTCCTATGGCTACACCTTC.

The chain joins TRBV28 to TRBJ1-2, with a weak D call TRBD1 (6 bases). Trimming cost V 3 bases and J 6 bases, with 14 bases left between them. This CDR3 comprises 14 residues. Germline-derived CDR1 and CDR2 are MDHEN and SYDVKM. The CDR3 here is CASSFRNRVHGYTF. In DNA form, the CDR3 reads TGTGCCAGCAGTTTTCGGAACAGGGTCCATGGCTACACCTTC.

The CDR3 spells CASSSRTGNDIQYF. DNA for the CDR3: TGTGCCAGCAGCTCAAGGACAGGGAATGACATTCAGTACTTC. The chain recombines TRBV5-5 with TRBJ2-4; 8 nucleotides align to TRBD1. Germline V gene lookup returns CDR1 SGHKS and CDR2 YYEKEE (reference sequence). CDR3 length: 14 residues. V lost 3 bases, J lost 8 bases, and 7 bases stayed unmatched.

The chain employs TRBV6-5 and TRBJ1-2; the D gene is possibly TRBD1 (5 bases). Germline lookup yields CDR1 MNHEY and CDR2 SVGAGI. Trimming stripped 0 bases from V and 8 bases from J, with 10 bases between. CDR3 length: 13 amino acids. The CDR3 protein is CASSYSGGGGYTF. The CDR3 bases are TGTGCCAGCAGTTACTCTGGGGGAGGAGGCTACACCTTC.

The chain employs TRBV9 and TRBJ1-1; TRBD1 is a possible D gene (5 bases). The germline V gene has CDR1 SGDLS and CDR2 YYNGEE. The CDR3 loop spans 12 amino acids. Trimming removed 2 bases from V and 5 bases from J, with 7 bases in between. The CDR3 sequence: CASSVGGTEAFF. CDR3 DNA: TGTGCCAGCAGCGTCGGGGGGACTGAAGCTTTCTTT.

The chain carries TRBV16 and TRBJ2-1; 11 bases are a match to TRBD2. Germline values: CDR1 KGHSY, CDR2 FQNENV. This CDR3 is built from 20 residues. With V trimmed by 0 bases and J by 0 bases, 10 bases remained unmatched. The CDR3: CASSQSVLAGVRSSYNEQFF. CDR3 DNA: TGTGCCAGCAGCCAATCCGTACTAGCGGGAGTCCGTAGCTCCTACAATGAGCAGTTCTTC.

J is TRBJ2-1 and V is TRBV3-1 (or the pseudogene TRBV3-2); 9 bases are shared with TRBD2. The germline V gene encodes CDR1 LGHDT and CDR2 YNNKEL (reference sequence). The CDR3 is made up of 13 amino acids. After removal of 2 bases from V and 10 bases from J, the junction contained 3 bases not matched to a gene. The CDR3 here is CASSQKTSGEQFF. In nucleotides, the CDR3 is TGTGCCAGCAGCCAAAAGACTAGCGGCGAGCAGTTCTTC.

In nucleotides, the CDR3 is TGTGCCATCAGTGAGTCGAGGGTTTCCTACGAGCAGTACTTC. Protein: CAISESRVSYEQYF. The chain employs TRBV10-3 and TRBJ2-7; D might be TRBD2 (5 bases). Germline assignment: CDR1 ENHRY and CDR2 SYGVKD. CDR3 size: 14 residues. V gave up 0 bases and J gave up 1 base, with 7 bases separating them.

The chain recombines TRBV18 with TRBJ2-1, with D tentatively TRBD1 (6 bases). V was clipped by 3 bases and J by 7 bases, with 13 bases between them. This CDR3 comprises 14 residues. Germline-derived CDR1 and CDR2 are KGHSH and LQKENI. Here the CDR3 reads CASSPVTGINEQFF. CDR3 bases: TGTGCCAGCTCACCGGTCACAGGGATAAATGAGCAGTTCTTC.

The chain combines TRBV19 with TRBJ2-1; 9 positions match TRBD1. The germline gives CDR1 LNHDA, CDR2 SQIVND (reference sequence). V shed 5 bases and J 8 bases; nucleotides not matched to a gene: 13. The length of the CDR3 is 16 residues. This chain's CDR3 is CASSRTDRGGFDEQFF. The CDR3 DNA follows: TGTGCCAGTAGTCGAACGGACAGGGGTGGGTTCGATGAGCAGTTCTTC. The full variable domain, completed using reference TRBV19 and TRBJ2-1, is DGGITQSPKYLFRKEGQNVTLSCEQNLNHDAMYWYRQDPGQGLRLIYYSQIVNDFQKGDIAEGYSVSREKKESFPLTVTSAQKNPTAFYLCASSRTDRGGFDEQFFGPGTRLTVL.

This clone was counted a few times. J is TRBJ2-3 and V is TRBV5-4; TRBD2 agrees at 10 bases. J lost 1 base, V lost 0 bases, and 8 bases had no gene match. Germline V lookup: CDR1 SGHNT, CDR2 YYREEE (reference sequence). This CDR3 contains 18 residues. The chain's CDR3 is CASSLVLAGVRGTDTQYF. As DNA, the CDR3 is TGTGCCAGCAGCTTGGTCCTAGCGGGAGTTCGCGGCACAGATACGCAGTATTTT. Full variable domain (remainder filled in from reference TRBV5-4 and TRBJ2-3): ETGVTQSPTHLIKTRGQQVTLRCSSQSGHNTVSWYQQALGQGPQFIFQYYREEENGRGNFPPRFSGLQFPNYSSELNVNALELDDSALYLCASSLVLAGVRGTDTQYFGPGTRLTVL.

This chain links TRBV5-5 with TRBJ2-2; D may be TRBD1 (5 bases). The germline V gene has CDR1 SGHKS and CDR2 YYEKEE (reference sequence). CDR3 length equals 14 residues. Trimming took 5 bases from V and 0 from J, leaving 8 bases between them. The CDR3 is CASRSQANTGELFF. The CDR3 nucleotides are TGTGCCAGCAGATCACAGGCGAACACCGGGGAGCTGTTTTTT. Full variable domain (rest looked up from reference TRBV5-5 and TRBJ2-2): DAGVTQSPTHLIKTRGQQVTLRCSPISGHKSVSWYQQVLGQGPQFIFQYYEKEERGRGNFPDRFSARQFPNYSSELNVNALLLGDSALYLCASRSQANTGELFFGEGSRLTVL.

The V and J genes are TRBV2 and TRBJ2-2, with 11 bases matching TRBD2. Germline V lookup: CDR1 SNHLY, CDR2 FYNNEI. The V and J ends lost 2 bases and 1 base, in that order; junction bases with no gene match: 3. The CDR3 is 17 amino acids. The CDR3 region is CASSETSGSLNTGELFF. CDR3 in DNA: TGTGCCAGCAGTGAAACTAGCGGGAGTTTGAACACCGGGGAGCTGTTTTTT.

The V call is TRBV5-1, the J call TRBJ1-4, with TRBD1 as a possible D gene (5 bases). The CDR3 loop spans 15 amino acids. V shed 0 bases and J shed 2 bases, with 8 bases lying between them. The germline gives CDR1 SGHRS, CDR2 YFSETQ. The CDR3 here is CASSLARDTNEKLFF. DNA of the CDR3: TGCGCCAGCAGCTTGGCCAGGGATACTAATGAAAAACTGTTTTTT.

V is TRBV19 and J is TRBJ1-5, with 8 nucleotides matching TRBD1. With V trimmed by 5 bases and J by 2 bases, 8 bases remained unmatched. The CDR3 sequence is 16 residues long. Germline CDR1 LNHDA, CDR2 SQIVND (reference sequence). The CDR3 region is CASSSIDRGGNQPQHF. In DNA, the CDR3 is TGTGCCAGTAGTTCAATCGACAGGGGTGGCAATCAGCCCCAGCATTTT.